This T cell receptor (beta chain) was recovered during a study of spatial heterogeneity in lung cancer. TCRdb reprocessed the 5' RACE reads with MiXCR, giving one entry per CDR3 protein. The data hold 95,000 to 130,000 distinct CDR3 sequences, with roughly an eighth observed a single time. The CDR3 covers 13 residues. V trimming: 9 bases; J trimming: 4 bases; junction bases outside the gene matches: 8. The germline gives CDR1 MDHEN, CDR2 SYDVKM. The time point is: blood at routine non-recurrence follow-up after resection. Sequencing was performed on whole RNA extracted from tumor and nontumor lung tissue, or from frozen PBMC, and the material was left unsorted.

The V gene is TRBV28, the J gene TRBJ1-2, with TRBD1 matching over 7 bases. The source material was PBMCs, sampled at follow-up. The origin of this receptor is a male donor with early-stage non-small cell lung cancer. For the CDR3, the DNA is TGTGCCAGTGAGAGGGGGCCAGGCTATGGCTACACCTTC. Residues: CASERGPGYGYTF.